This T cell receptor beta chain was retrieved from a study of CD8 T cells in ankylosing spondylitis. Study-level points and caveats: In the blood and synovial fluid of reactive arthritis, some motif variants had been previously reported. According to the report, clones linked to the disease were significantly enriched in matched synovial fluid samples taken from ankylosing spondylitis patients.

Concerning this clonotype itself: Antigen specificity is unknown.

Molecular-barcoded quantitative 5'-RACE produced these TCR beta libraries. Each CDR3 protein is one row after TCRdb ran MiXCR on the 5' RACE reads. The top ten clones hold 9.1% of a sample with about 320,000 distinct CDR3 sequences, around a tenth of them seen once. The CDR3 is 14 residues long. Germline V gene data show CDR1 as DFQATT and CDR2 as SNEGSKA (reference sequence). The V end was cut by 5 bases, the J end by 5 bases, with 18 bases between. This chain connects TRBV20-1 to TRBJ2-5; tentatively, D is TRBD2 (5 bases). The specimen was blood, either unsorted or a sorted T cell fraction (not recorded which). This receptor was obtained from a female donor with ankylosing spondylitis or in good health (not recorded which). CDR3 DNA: TGCAGTGCTCGTACGACCCCGCGGGCGGAGACCCAGTACTTC. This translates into CSARTTPRAETQYF.